This TCR beta chain was captured by sequencing in a study of T cell responses to AZD1222 COVID-19 vaccine. Study-level findings and limits: Reportedly, close to half of spike-specific TCRs are directed against unmutated variant regions. Samples come after the peak T cell response, not at day 14. Spike-specific TCR breadth and depth grew following two AZD1222 doses. Among the donors, most were white British and more were female, and clonal diversity was possibly underestimated.

This CDR3 comprises 10 residues. Trimming cost V 8 bases and J 2 bases, with 3 bases left between them. Germline V gene sequence: CDR1 KGHSH, CDR2 LQKENI. Notes on this clone: Its specificity is unknown.

Here immunoSEQ multiplex PCR was the method, and the copy in TCRdb shows in-frame clones only, minus some. In the table there are over 150,000 clones, 80% to 90% of which are singletons. The clonotype was recovered from an adult in good health. This specimen was peripheral blood, taken on day 0 of MenACWY control vaccination. The rearrangement joins TRBV18 to TRBJ2-5; no definite D call. The chain's CDR3 is CASRQETQYF. The DNA of the CDR3 is TGTGCCAGCCGACAAGAGACCCAGTACTTC.